This entry concerns a single T cell receptor beta chain. The RNA, about 0.5 to 1 ug, was put through reverse transcription using random hexamers. A multiplex approach, immunoSEQ multiplex PCR, amplified TCR beta CDR3 across 54 Vbeta and 13 Jbeta. One entry per CDR3 protein results from TCRdb running MiXCR on the immunoSEQ multiplex PCR reads. The data hold about 400,000 distinct CDR3 sequences, with 75% to 90% observed a single time. This record comes from a study of CD8 T cells in Susac syndrome. Sequencing of TCR beta was undertaken in CD8+ and CD4+ T cells derived from blood. Included as multiple sclerosis controls were treatment-naive patients who had stable or active relapsing-remitting disease. Isolation of CD8+ and CD4+ T cells was performed negatively, whereas enrichment of TEMRA cells was done by FACS. The CDR3 totals 15 residues. The germline V and J ends were trimmed by 0 bases and 4 bases, with 9 bases remaining between them. Germline V gene lookup returns CDR1 LGHDT and CDR2 YNNKEL (reference sequence).

The source material was CD8+ T cells from PBMCs. The clonotype originates from a human donor with multiple sclerosis. The chain joins TRBV3-1 to TRBJ2-2; D not certain. This CDR3 is CASSQEIGFTGELFF. The CDR3, as DNA: TGTGCCAGCAGCCAAGAAATCGGGTTCACCGGGGAGCTGTTTTTT.